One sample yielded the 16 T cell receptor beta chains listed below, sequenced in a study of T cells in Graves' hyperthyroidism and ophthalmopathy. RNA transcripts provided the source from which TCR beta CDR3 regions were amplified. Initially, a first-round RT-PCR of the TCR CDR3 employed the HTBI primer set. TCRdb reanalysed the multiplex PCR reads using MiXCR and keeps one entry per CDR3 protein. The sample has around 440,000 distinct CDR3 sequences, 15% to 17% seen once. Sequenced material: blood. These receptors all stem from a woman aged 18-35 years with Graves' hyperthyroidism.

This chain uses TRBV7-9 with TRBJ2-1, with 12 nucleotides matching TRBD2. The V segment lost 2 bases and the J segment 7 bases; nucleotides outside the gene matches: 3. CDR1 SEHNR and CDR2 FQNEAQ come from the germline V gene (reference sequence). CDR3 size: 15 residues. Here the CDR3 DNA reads TGTGCCAGCAGCTTATCAACTAGCGGGAGGAATGAGCAGTTCTTC. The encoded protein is CASSLSTSGRNEQFF.

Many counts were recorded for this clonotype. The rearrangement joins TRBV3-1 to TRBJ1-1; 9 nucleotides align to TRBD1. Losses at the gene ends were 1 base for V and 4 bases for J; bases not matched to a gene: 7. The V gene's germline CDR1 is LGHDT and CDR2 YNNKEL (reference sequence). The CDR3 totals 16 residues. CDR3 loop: CASSQASGTGPTEAFF. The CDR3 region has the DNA TGTGCCAGCAGCCAAGCATCCGGGACAGGGCCCACTGAAGCTTTCTTT.

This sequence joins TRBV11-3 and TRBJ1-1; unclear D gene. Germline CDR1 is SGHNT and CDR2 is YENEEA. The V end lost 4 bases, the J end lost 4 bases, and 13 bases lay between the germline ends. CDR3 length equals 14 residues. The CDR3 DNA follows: TGTGCCAGCAGCTCACAACAAGGGAGCACTGAAGCTTTCTTT. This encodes CASSSQQGSTEAFF. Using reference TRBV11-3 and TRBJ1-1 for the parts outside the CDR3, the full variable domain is EAGVVQSPRYKIIEKKQPVAFWCNPISGHNTLYWYLQNLGQGPELLIRYENEEAVDDSQLPKDRFSAERLKGVDSTLKIQPAELGDSAVYLCASSSQQGSTEAFFGQGTRLTVV.

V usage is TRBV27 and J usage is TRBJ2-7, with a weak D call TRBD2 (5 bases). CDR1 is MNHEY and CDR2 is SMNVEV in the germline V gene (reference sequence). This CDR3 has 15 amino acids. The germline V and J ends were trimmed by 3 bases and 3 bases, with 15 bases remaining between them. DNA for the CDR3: TGTGCCAGCAGTTTTGGTAGCGCGGGCGTCTACGAGCAGTACTTC. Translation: CASSFGSAGVYEQYF.

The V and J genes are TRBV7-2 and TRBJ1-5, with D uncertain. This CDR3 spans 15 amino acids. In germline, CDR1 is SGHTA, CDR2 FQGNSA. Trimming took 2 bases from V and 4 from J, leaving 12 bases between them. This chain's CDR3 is CASSLNVRANQPQHF. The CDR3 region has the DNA TGTGCCAGCAGCTTAAACGTAAGGGCGAATCAGCCCCAGCATTTT.

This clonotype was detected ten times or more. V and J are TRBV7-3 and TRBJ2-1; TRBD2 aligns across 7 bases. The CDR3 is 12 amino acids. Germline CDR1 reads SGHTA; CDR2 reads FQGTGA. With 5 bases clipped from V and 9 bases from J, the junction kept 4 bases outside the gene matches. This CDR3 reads CASSLSGSEQFF. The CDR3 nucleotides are TGTGCCAGCAGCCTTAGCGGGTCTGAGCAGTTCTTC.

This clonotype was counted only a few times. In nucleotides, the CDR3 is TGTGCCACCAGCAGAGATAGGAGGGGGCAACAGCCCCAGCATTTT. Residues: CATSRDRRGQQPQHF. V is TRBV15 and J is TRBJ1-5, with 7 bases identical to TRBD1. The junction had 6 bases not matched to a gene; V was cut back by 0 bases and J by 7 bases. Germline lookup yields CDR1 LNHNV and CDR2 YYDKDF (reference sequence). The CDR3 covers 15 residues.

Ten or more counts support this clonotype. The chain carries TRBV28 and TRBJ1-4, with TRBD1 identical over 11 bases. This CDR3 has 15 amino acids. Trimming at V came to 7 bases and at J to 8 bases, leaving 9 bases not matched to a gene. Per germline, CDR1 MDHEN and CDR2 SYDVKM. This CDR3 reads CASMGTGGREEKLFF. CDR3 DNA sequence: TGTGCCAGCATGGGGACAGGGGGGAGAGAGGAAAAACTGTTTTTT.

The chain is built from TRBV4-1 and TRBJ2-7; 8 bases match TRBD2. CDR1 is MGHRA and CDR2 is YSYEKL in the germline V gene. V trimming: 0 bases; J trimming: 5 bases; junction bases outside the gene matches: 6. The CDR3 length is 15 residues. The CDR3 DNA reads TGCGCCAGCAGCCAAGATCTGAGCGGGGGCAACGAGCAGTACTTC. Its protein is CASSQDLSGGNEQYF.

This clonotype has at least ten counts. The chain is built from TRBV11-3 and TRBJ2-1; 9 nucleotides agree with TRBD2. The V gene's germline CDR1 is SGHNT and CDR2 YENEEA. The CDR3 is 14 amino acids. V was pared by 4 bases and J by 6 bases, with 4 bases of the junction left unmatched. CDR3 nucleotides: TGTGCCAGCAGCTCGGGACTAGCCTTCAATGAGCAGTTCTTC. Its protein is CASSSGLAFNEQFF.

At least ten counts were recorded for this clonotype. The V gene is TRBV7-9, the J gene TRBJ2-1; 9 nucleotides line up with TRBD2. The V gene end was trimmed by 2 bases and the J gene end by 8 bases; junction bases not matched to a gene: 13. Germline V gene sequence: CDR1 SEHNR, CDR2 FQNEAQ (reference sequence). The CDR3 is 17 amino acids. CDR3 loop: CASSLTRLAGSRDEQFF. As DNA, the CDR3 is TGTGCCAGCAGCTTAACCCGGCTAGCGGGATCTAGGGATGAGCAGTTCTTC.

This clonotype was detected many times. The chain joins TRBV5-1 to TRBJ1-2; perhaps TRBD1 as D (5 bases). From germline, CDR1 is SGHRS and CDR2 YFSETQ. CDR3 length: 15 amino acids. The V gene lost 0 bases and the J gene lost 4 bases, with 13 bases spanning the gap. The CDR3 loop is CASSLATEGLYGYTF. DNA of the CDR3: TGCGCCAGCAGCTTGGCGACAGAGGGGCTCTATGGCTACACCTTC.

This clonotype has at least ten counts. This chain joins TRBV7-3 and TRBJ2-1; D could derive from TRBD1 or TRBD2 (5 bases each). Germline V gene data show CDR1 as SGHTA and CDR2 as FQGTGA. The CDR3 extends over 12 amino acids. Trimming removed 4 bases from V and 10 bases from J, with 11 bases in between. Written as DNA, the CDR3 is TGTGCCAGCAGCTCGGGACCTTCGGAGCAGTTCTTC. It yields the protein CASSSGPSEQFF.

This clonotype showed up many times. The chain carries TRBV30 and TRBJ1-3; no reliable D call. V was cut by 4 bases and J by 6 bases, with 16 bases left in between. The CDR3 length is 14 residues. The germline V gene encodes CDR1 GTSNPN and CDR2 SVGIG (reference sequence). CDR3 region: CAWTPRGSSNTIYF. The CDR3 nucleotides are TGTGCCTGGACCCCCCGGGGATCGTCAAACACCATATATTTT.

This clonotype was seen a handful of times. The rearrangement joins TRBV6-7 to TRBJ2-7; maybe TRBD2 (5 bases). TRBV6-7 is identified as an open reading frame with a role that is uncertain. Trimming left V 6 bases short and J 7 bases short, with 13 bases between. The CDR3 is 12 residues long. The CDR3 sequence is CASSSRGEEQYF. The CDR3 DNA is TGTGCCAGCAGCTCCCGGGGTGAGGAGCAGTACTTC.

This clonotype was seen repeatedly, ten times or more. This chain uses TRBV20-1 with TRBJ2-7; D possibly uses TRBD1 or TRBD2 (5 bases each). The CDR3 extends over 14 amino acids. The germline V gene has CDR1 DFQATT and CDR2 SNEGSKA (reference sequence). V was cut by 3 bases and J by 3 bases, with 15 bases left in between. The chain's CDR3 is CSARVIGGGYEQYF. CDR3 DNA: TGCAGTGCTAGGGTAATTGGTGGGGGCTACGAGCAGTACTTC.